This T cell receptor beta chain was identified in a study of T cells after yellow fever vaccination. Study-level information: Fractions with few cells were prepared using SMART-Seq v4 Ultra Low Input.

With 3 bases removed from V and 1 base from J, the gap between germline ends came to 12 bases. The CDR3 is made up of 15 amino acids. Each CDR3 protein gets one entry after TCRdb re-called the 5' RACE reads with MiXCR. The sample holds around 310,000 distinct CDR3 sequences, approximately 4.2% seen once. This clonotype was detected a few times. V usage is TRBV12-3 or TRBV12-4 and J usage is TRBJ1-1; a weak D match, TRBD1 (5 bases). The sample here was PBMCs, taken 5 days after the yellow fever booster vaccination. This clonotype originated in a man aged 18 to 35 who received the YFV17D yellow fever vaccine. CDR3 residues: CASSLGRWGNTEAFF. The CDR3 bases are TGTGCCAGCAGTTTGGGGCGGTGGGGGAACACTGAAGCTTTCTTT.